Listed here are 32 T cell receptor beta chains from one sample, sequenced in a study of cytomegalovirus exposure and HLA in healthy donors. The PCR made use of 60 Vbeta and 13 Jbeta primers. This table comes from immunoSEQ multiplex PCR, and its TCRdb copy is limited to in-frame clones, with some not included. Among under 110,000 clones listed, around 75% were seen once. The sequenced material came from PBMCs. These receptors all come from a man aged 45-65 years in good health and CMV-seronegative.

V gene TRBV2 combines with J gene TRBJ2-7, with D unclear. The V and J ends lost 3 bases and 4 bases respectively, with 4 bases between them. Germline V lookup: CDR1 SNHLY, CDR2 FYNNEI. The CDR3 runs to 11 residues. The CDR3 reads CASSDGYEQYF. Here the CDR3 DNA reads TGTGCCAGCAGTGACGGGTACGAGCAGTACTTC.

Points on this clone: A junction boundary mismatches the germline segment, possibly from a read error. DNA of the CDR3: TGTGCCAGCAGCTTAGTAGATCGCCGTCCTTCCCTCTTC. Residues: CASSLVDRRPSLF. The V gene is TRBV7-6, the J gene TRBJ2-1; D is undetermined. The V gene's germline CDR1 is SGHVS and CDR2 FNYEAQ. This CDR3 is 13 amino acids long. Variable domain in full (rest from reference TRBV7-6 and TRBJ2-1): GAGVSQSPRYKVTKRGQDVALRCDPISGHVSLYWYRQALGQGPEFLTYFNYEAQQDKSGLPNDRFSAERPEGSISTLTIQRTEQRDSAMYRCASSLVDRRPSLFGPGTRLTVL.

The V gene is TRBV7-2, the J gene TRBJ2-4; D gene uncertain. Germline-derived CDR1 and CDR2 are SGHTA and FQGNSA. V lost 1 base and J 6 bases, leaving 16 bases between the germline ends. This CDR3 region has 16 residues. The CDR3 protein is CASSLVRNRRGNIQYF. CDR3 coding DNA: TGTGCCAGCAGCTTAGTTCGAAATAGGAGAGGAAACATTCAGTACTTC.

This clone was recorded a few times. V gene TRBV7-9 combines with J gene TRBJ1-1; a possible D gene is TRBD1 (6 bases). The CDR3 has 15 amino acids. V was pared by 1 base and J by 3 bases, with 12 bases between. Germline V CDR1 and CDR2: SEHNR, FQNEAQ (reference sequence). The CDR3 is CASSLGLDSYTEAFF. The CDR3 region has the DNA TGTGCCAGCAGCTTAGGGCTGGACAGTTACACTGAAGCTTTCTTT.

On this clone itself: At one of its ends the junction is not consistent with the germline gene, which may arise from a read error. V is TRBV29-1 and J is TRBJ2-5; 7 positions agree with TRBD1. The germline V gene encodes CDR1 SQVTM and CDR2 ANQGSEA. The CDR3 covers 16 residues. The CDR3 here is CSVDRGTGATQGTQYF. The CDR3 DNA reads TGCAGCGTTGACAGGGGGACCGGGGCCACTCAAGGGACCCAGTACTTC.

This clone was found once. The junction departs from germline at one end; a sequencing error may be responsible. The chain is built from TRBV7-9 and TRBJ2-3; TRBD2 aligns across 8 bases. This CDR3 has 16 amino acids. The germline V gene encodes CDR1 SEHNR and CDR2 FQNEAQ (reference sequence). Written as DNA, the CDR3 is TGTTCCAGCAGCCCCACGGGGGGGGTATCCACAGATACGCAGTATTTT. Its protein product is CSSSPTGGVSTDTQYF.

The chain has TRBV28 and TRBJ2-2; D not certain. Trimming shortened V by 6 bases and J by 2 bases, and 4 bases separated the two germline ends. The CDR3 is made up of 12 amino acids. Germline V gives CDR1 MDHEN, CDR2 SYDVKM. This chain's CDR3 is CASSFNTGELFF. In nucleotides, the CDR3 is TGTGCCAGCAGCTTCAACACCGGGGAGCTGTTTTTT.

This rearrangement joins TRBV30 to TRBJ1-2; no firm D call. The CDR3 loop spans 13 amino acids. Trimming removed 3 bases at V and 0 bases at J, with 8 bases between. Looked up from germline, CDR1 is GTSNPN and CDR2 is SVGIG (reference sequence). The DNA of the CDR3 is TGTGCCTGGAGGGTGAGGGCTAACTATGGCTACACCTTC. Protein: CAWRVRANYGYTF.

On this clone: A read error may account for a junction end that differs from germline. J is TRBJ2-2 and V is TRBV7-9, with 7 bases fitting TRBD2. Germline V CDR1 and CDR2: SEHNR, FQNEAQ (reference sequence). The CDR3 contains 16 residues. The CDR3 protein is CSSSLFGGANTGELFF. The CDR3 DNA is TGTTCCAGCAGCTTATTTGGGGGGGCGAACACCGGGGAGCTGTTTTTT.

This clone was observed a few times. This chain connects TRBV19 to TRBJ1-1; D is ambiguous. CDR3 size: 14 residues. V lost 7 bases and J 1 base, leaving 13 bases between the germline ends. The germline gives CDR1 LNHDA, CDR2 SQIVND (reference sequence). The CDR3 sequence: CASIYVGGNTEAFF. The CDR3 nucleotides are TGTGCCAGTATCTATGTTGGAGGGAACACTGAAGCTTTCTTT.

The V and J genes are TRBV6-1 and TRBJ2-7; 12 positions match TRBD2. Germline CDR1 MNHNS, CDR2 SASEGT. The CDR3 totals 16 residues. Trimming at V came to 0 bases and at J to 3 bases, leaving 3 bases not matched to a gene. The CDR3 sequence is CASSEAGLAGVYEQYF. CDR3 DNA: TGTGCCAGCAGTGAAGCGGGACTAGCGGGTGTCTACGAGCAGTACTTC.

The chain employs TRBV15 and TRBJ2-1, with 9 bases fitting TRBD1. With V trimmed by 1 base and J by 7 bases, 5 bases remained unmatched. Germline values: CDR1 LNHNV, CDR2 YYDKDF (reference sequence). The CDR3 runs to 15 residues. Here the CDR3 reads CATSRVLGQGNEQFF. The CDR3 DNA follows: TGTGCCACCAGCAGAGTACTTGGACAGGGGAATGAGCAGTTCTTC.

This clone was seen more than once but under ten times. J is TRBJ1-4 and V is TRBV18; 9 bases are a match to TRBD1. Per the germline V gene, CDR1 is KGHSH and CDR2 is LQKENI. The CDR3 spans 16 residues. J gave up 6 bases and V 3 bases, and 8 bases lay outside the gene matches. For the CDR3, the DNA is TGTGCCAGCTCACCTGGACAGGGGTCAGGGTATGAAAAACTGTTTTTT. Translating it yields CASSPGQGSGYEKLFF.

CDR3 protein: CARGRREVTDYGYTF. Written as DNA, the CDR3 is TGCGCCAGGGGGAGGAGGGAAGTGACCGACTATGGCTACACCTTC. The chain recombines TRBV5-1 with TRBJ1-2; no firm D call. With 8 bases removed from V and 3 bases from J, the gap between germline ends came to 20 bases. Germline CDR1 and CDR2: SGHRS and YFSETQ. CDR3 length: 15 residues.

This clone was seen a handful of times. The rearrangement uses TRBV7-2 and TRBJ2-5, with unresolved D. V dropped 5 bases and J dropped 5 bases, with 15 bases sitting between them. This CDR3 region has 14 residues. CDR1 is SGHTA and CDR2 is FQGNSA in the germline V gene. The CDR3 is CASSLFSRYETQYF. The CDR3 DNA reads TGTGCCAGCAGCCTCTTCTCGCGGTACGAGACCCAGTACTTC.

The CDR3 region has the DNA TGTGCCAGCAGTTCCCCCGACAGGGGGCGGGATGAGCAGTTCTTC. This encodes CASSSPDRGRDEQFF. V and J are TRBV28 and TRBJ2-1, with TRBD1 matching over 10 bases. CDR3 size: 15 residues. V was pared by 4 bases and J by 8 bases, with 8 bases of the junction left unmatched. Germline V CDR1 and CDR2: MDHEN, SYDVKM.

This clone occurred once. The CDR3 nucleotides read TGTGCCAGCAGTGAAATGGTTGGACAGTTCTATGGCTACACCTTC. This translates into CASSEMVGQFYGYTF. The chain couples TRBV6-1 to TRBJ1-2; D is possibly TRBD1 (6 bases). Between the trimmed V and J ends, which lost 2 bases and 4 bases, there was a span of 14 bases. CDR1 MNHNS and CDR2 SASEGT come from the germline V gene. This CDR3 is 15 amino acids long.

This clone was counted a single time. This chain uses TRBV7-9 with TRBJ2-5, with 8 bases lining up with TRBD2. CDR3 length: 15 residues. V was pared by 8 bases and J by 2 bases, with 10 bases of the junction left unmatched. Germline V lookup: CDR1 SEHNR, CDR2 FQNEAQ (reference sequence). The CDR3 here is CASGPASGFQETQYF. The CDR3 nucleotides read TGTGCCAGCGGGCCGGCTAGCGGGTTTCAAGAGACCCAGTACTTC.

V usage is TRBV2 and J usage is TRBJ1-1; D is perhaps TRBD1 (5 bases). Trimming took off 6 bases at V and 8 bases at J, with 19 bases between the two ends. The CDR3 contains 14 residues. Germline V gene sequence: CDR1 SNHLY, CDR2 FYNNEI. CDR3 nucleotides: TGTGCCAGCAGGTTAAGGGGTGACGACAGCGAAGCTTTCTTT. The encoded protein is CASRLRGDDSEAFF.

The rearrangement joins TRBV5-4 to TRBJ2-2; 7 bases agree with TRBD2. Looked up from germline, CDR1 is SGHNT and CDR2 is YYREEE (reference sequence). This CDR3 has 16 amino acids. J lost 3 bases, V lost 0 bases, and 5 bases had no gene match. The CDR3 region has the DNA TGTGCCAGCAGCTTGGGGGGGAGGGCTGACACCGGGGAGCTGTTTTTT. This encodes CASSLGGRADTGELFF.

The chain has TRBV5-1 and TRBJ2-3, with D possibly being TRBD1 (5 bases). The CDR3 runs 15 residues. Germline CDR1 reads SGHRS; CDR2 reads YFSETQ. V dropped 4 bases and J dropped 4 bases, with 16 bases sitting between them. The CDR3 protein is CASSPLGPGADTQYF. The CDR3 bases are TGCGCCAGCAGCCCCCTGGGGCCCGGAGCAGATACGCAGTATTTT.

This clone has a handful of counts. The chain couples TRBV12-5 to TRBJ2-1; tentatively, D is TRBD2 (6 bases). Germline loops: CDR1 LGHNT, CDR2 FRNRAP. The length of the CDR3 is 11 residues. V lost 6 bases to trimming and J lost 10 bases, with 10 bases between them. CDR3 loop: CASGAGPEQFF. CDR3 nucleotides: TGTGCTAGTGGCGCGGGGCCAGAGCAGTTCTTC.

The rearrangement links TRBV7-8 to TRBJ2-5; 9 bases match TRBD1. The assigned J gene may be wrong: the sequence end matches TRBJ2-7 better. Germline values: CDR1 SGHVS, CDR2 FQNEAQ. The CDR3 is 16 residues long. The CDR3 loop reads CASSLVAGTGNDEQYF. The DNA for the CDR3 is TGTGCCAGCAGCTTAGTGGCCGGGACAGGGAATGACGAGCAGTACTTC.

The V call is TRBV7-2, the J call TRBJ2-5; 8 positions agree with TRBD1. Losses at the gene ends were 5 bases for V and 5 bases for J; bases not matched to a gene: 10. Germline CDR1 is SGHTA and CDR2 is FQGNSA. The CDR3 consists of 15 residues. DNA of the CDR3: TGTGCCAGCAGCCGAACGGACAGGGAGTGGGAGACCCAGTACTTC. Protein product: CASSRTDREWETQYF.

The V gene is TRBV10-3, the J gene TRBJ2-1; 11 bases map to TRBD2. This CDR3 spans 15 amino acids. V shed 4 bases, J shed 9 bases, and the junction held 8 bases outside the gene matches. CDR1 and CDR2 from the germline V gene are ENHRY and SYGVKD. The CDR3 is CAISGELAGEVEQFF. The CDR3 nucleotides read TGTGCCATCAGTGGCGAACTAGCGGGGGAGGTTGAGCAGTTCTTC.

This sequence joins TRBV5-1 and TRBJ2-7, with 8 positions matching TRBD2. The CDR3 loop spans 18 amino acids. Germline CDR1 is SGHRS and CDR2 is YFSETQ. Trimming cost V 0 bases and J 0 bases; bases outside gene matches: 11. The DNA for the CDR3 is TGCGCCAGCAGCTTGGGGGAGCGGAGCGGGAGTAGCTCCTACGAGCAGTACTTC. Its translation: CASSLGERSGSSSYEQYF.

This clone was seen only once. The CDR3 protein is CASKPGTGRVSSQYF. DNA for the CDR3: TGTGCCAGCAAGCCCGGGACAGGGAGGGTATCGTCGCAGTATTTT. The chain carries TRBV28 and TRBJ2-3; 9 bases match TRBD1. The CDR3 is made up of 15 amino acids. The V segment lost 7 bases and the J segment 10 bases; nucleotides outside the gene matches: 15. Per the germline V gene, CDR1 is MDHEN and CDR2 is SYDVKM.

This clone was counted a single time. The chain recombines TRBV5-8 with TRBJ2-5, with 7 bases that match TRBD1. The CDR3 is made up of 13 amino acids. The germline CDR1 and CDR2 sequences are SGHTS and YDEGEE. V dropped 5 bases and J dropped 5; count of bases not matched to a gene: 6. CDR3 coding DNA: TGTGCCAGCAGGACAGGGCTGACCGAGACCCAGTACTTC. It translates to CASRTGLTETQYF.

The rearrangement uses TRBV6-5 and TRBJ2-5; TRBD1 might be the D (7 bases). Near its end, the DNA agrees better with TRBJ2-7, so the J call may be wrong. Looked up from germline, CDR1 is MNHEY and CDR2 is SVGAGI. The CDR3 extends over 14 amino acids. CDR3 region: CASSLRDSYYEQYF. As DNA, the CDR3 is TGTGCCAGCAGTTTGCGGGACAGCTACTACGAGCAGTACTTC.

J is TRBJ2-7 and V is TRBV28, with TRBD1 matching over 7 bases. The CDR3 is 12 residues long. The trim removed 11 bases at V and 2 bases at J, leaving 6 bases unmatched. From germline, CDR1 is MDHEN and CDR2 SYDVKM. The CDR3 region has the DNA TGTGCCGCCCAGCAGGGGGCCTACGAGCAGTACTTC. Its protein product is CAAQQGAYEQYF.

Within the sample, this clone is medium-sized. The rearrangement links TRBV28 to TRBJ2-1; unclear D gene. This CDR3 is built from 12 residues. The V end was cut by 3 bases, the J end by 7 bases, with 7 bases between. CDR1 and CDR2 (germline): MDHEN, SYDVKM. The chain's CDR3 is CASSFSVNEQFF. DNA for the CDR3: TGTGCCAGCAGTTTCTCGGTTAATGAGCAGTTCTTC.

This clone came up once. The V and J genes are TRBV19 and TRBJ1-5; D perhaps matches TRBD1 (5 bases). Deletions cut 6 bases from V and 0 bases from J, with 9 bases between. This CDR3 is built from 14 residues. Germline V CDR1 and CDR2: LNHDA, SQIVND (reference sequence). The DNA for the CDR3 is TGTGCCAGTAGGTGGGGGGATAGCAATCAGCCCCAGCATTTT. Protein sequence: CASRWGDSNQPQHF.